This TCR beta chain was sequenced in a study of cytotoxic CD8 clonotypes in ibrutinib-treated CLL. Study at large: Within the patient group, roughly 12 were relapsed/refractory and 15 treatment-naive, and 17 were IGHV unmutated. Study conclusions and caveats: Public clonotypes, rarely seen, contracted or held steady on treatment. Clonality was higher at baseline than in age-matched healthy donors and tracked circulating CD8+ T-cell counts.

Only one count was recorded for this clone. What it binds is not known. Generated by immunoSEQ multiplex PCR, the TCRdb table keeps only in-frame clones and is missing some. The repertoire holds 150,000 or so clones, with approximately 80% as singletons. The material was PBMCs, obtained after 24 months of ibrutinib treatment. This TCR came from a human donor with chronic lymphocytic leukemia.

The CDR3: CASSLVRVGYTF. In DNA form, the CDR3 reads TGTGCCAGCAGCTTAGTCAGGGTTGGCTACACCTTC. V gene TRBV7-2 combines with J gene TRBJ1-2; possible D gene TRBD1, 5 bases. The CDR3 loop spans 12 amino acids. Trimming took off 1 base at V and 7 bases at J, with 7 bases between the two ends. The germline V gene encodes CDR1 SGHTA and CDR2 FQGNSA.